This entry lists 12 T cell receptor beta chains sequenced from one sample in a study of T cell repertoires in cytomegalovirus infection. Antigens of these TCRs are unknown. One entry per CDR3 protein, called by TCRdb with MiXCR from the reads. The sample consists of around 710,000 distinct CDR3 sequences, almost 30% of them appearing once. Material: cultured CD8+ T cells from PBMCs, obtained from culture after CMV antigen stimulation. The origin of the receptors is a human donor in good health (CMV status not recorded). Some clones in this sample may be carry-over from other donors' samples.

The CDR3 region is CASRYGGTEAFF. The CDR3 nucleotides read TGTGCCAGCAGGTACGGAGGCACTGAAGCTTTCTTT. J is TRBJ1-1 and V is TRBV6-6; D is ambiguous. The CDR3 runs to 12 residues. V dropped 6 bases and J dropped 4 bases, with 9 bases sitting between them. Germline V CDR1 and CDR2: MNHNY, SVGAGI (reference sequence).

V gene TRBV2 combines with J gene TRBJ1-2; D unresolved. Trimming cost V 8 bases and J 4 bases, with 11 bases left between them. From germline, CDR1 is SNHLY and CDR2 FYNNEI. The length of the CDR3 is 12 residues. CDR3 protein: CASLTRAYGYTF. The CDR3 DNA is TGTGCCAGCCTGACTCGGGCCTATGGCTACACCTTC.

The rearrangement uses TRBV19 and TRBJ2-1; D tentatively fits TRBD1 or TRBD2 (6 bases each). The V and J ends lost 4 bases and 9 bases respectively, with 10 bases between them. Germline V gives CDR1 LNHDA, CDR2 SQIVND (reference sequence). The CDR3 sequence is 12 residues long. CDR3 nucleotides: TGTGCCAGTAGTAGGGGGGCCGGTGAGCAGTTCTTC. Amino acids: CASSRGAGEQFF.

This clonotype was observed a handful of times. The rearrangement uses TRBV12-3 or TRBV12-4 and TRBJ2-1; D gene unclear. V gave up 7 bases and J gave up 6 bases, with 10 bases separating them. The CDR3 extends over 12 amino acids. The CDR3 protein is CASTDWGNEQFF. In DNA, the CDR3 is TGTGCCAGCACCGATTGGGGCAATGAGCAGTTCTTC.

The chain employs TRBV9 and TRBJ1-3, with D unclear. This CDR3 is built from 14 residues. Deletions cut 1 base from V and 2 bases from J, with 7 bases between. Looked up from germline, CDR1 is SGDLS and CDR2 is YYNGEE. The CDR3 DNA follows: TGTGCCAGCAGCGTAAGGTCCACTGGAAACACCATATATTTT. Its protein product is CASSVRSTGNTIYF.

This clonotype was observed at least ten times. The V gene is TRBV7-2, the J gene TRBJ2-5, with D perhaps TRBD1 or TRBD2 (6 bases each). The V and J ends lost 5 bases and 5 bases respectively, with 12 bases between them. This CDR3 is built from 13 residues. From germline, CDR1 is SGHTA and CDR2 FQGNSA. The CDR3 DNA follows: TGTGCCAGCAGCCTCGGGGGCATTGAGACCCAGTACTTC. It specifies CASSLGGIETQYF.

This clonotype was counted between two and nine times. V gene TRBV7-9 combines with J gene TRBJ2-3; D not certain. The V and J ends lost 5 bases and 1 base respectively, with 10 bases between them. Germline V gives CDR1 SEHNR, CDR2 FQNEAQ (reference sequence). The CDR3 has 14 residues. CDR3 residues: CASSRVQGTDTQYF. Here the CDR3 DNA reads TGTGCCAGCAGCCGGGTGCAGGGCACAGATACGCAGTATTTT.

This clonotype was detected many times. The V call is TRBV2, the J call TRBJ2-2; D might be TRBD1 (5 bases). CDR3 length: 16 amino acids. Germline assignment: CDR1 SNHLY and CDR2 FYNNEI. Trimming pared 4 bases from V and 1 base from J, leaving 13 bases between. CDR3 residues: CASSVQGHKNTGELFF. CDR3 sequence (DNA): TGTGCCAGCAGTGTACAAGGACACAAGAACACCGGGGAGCTGTTTTTT.

In its sample, this clonotype was seen a few times. The chain has TRBV12-5 and TRBJ2-5, with 7 nucleotides matching TRBD1. The CDR3 consists of 16 residues. Germline lookup yields CDR1 LGHNT and CDR2 FRNRAP. V lost 6 bases to trimming and J lost 1 base; unmatched junction nucleotides: 11. The CDR3 nucleotides are TGTGCTAGTGGCACGTCGTTGAGGGGGCCCCAAGAGACCCAGTACTTC. This sequence encodes CASGTSLRGPQETQYF. Full variable domain (outside the CDR3, taken from reference TRBV12-5 and TRBJ2-5): DARVTQTPRHKVTEMGQEVTMRCQPILGHNTVFWYRQTMMQGLELLAYFRNRAPLDDSGMPKDRFSAEMPDATLATLKIQPSEPRDSAVYFCASGTSLRGPQETQYFGPGTRLLVL.

This clonotype was observed many times. This chain connects TRBV7-9 to TRBJ2-6; D is perhaps TRBD1 (6 bases). The germline gives CDR1 SEHNR, CDR2 FQNEAQ (reference sequence). This CDR3 comprises 19 residues. V was clipped by 2 bases and J by 1 base, with 18 bases between them. CDR3 loop: CASSLTRGPAWSGANVLTF. In DNA form, the CDR3 reads TGTGCCAGCAGCTTAACCAGGGGACCGGCTTGGTCTGGGGCCAACGTCCTGACTTTC.

In this sample, this clonotype turned up a few times. The CDR3 sequence is CASSFFPREISKDTGELFF. The CDR3 nucleotides are TGTGCCAGCAGTTTTTTCCCGCGGGAAATAAGCAAGGACACCGGGGAGCTGTTTTTT. J is TRBJ2-2 and V is TRBV27; D is perhaps TRBD2 (6 bases). This CDR3 has 19 amino acids. Germline-derived CDR1 and CDR2 are MNHEY and SMNVEV (reference sequence). V was clipped by 3 bases and J by 3 bases, with 23 bases between them.

About this clonotype: This clone may be a read error of a much larger clone one base away. CDR3 sequence (DNA): TGTGCCAGCAGCTTAGAGACAGGGGGTTTTTCTCAGCCCCGGCATTTT. Amino acids: CASSLETGGFSQPRHF. The V call is TRBV7-2, the J call TRBJ1-5; 9 nucleotides align to TRBD1. From germline, CDR1 is SGHTA and CDR2 FQGNSA. The CDR3 sequence is 16 residues long.